The 10 T cell receptor beta chains given below trace back to one sample, sequenced in a study of siplizumab effects on memory and regulatory T cells (dated by TCRdb to about 2019). The library was produced with the immunoSEQ multiplex PCR assay. TCRdb took this table from immuneACCESS and kept in-frame rearrangements with V and J called. Such tables lack part of the clones; where checked against another copy, unresolved V genes explain under half of the gap, and the rest is unexplained. This sample gives 100,000 or so clones in total; 85% to 95% of them show up just once. The ten largest clonotypes hold about 1.4% of the sample. Sequencing was performed on non-Treg CD4+ T cells sorted from blood. This specimen's cell subset or site label, interpreted: FACS-sorted unstimulated CD4+ non-regulatory T cells. The receptors derive from a human donor in good health.

The chain employs TRBV28 and TRBJ2-1; 7 nucleotides align to TRBD2. With V trimmed by 7 bases and J by 4 bases, 22 bases remained unmatched. Per germline, CDR1 MDHEN and CDR2 SYDVKM. The CDR3 is 19 amino acids. CDR3 residues: CASTKPGLLKVNAYNEQFF. For the CDR3, the DNA is TGTGCCAGCACTAAGCCGGGACTACTAAAGGTTAACGCTTACAATGAGCAGTTCTTC.

This sequence joins TRBV5-1 and TRBJ2-5; 11 positions agree with TRBD2. Trimming cost V 1 base and J 2 bases; bases outside gene matches: 4. From germline, CDR1 is SGHRS and CDR2 YFSETQ. CDR3 length: 16 residues. The CDR3 DNA reads TGCGCCAGCAGCTTGACTAGCGGGAGCCGGCAAGAGACCCAGTACTTC. It translates to CASSLTSGSRQETQYF.

This chain links TRBV11-3 with TRBJ2-7; D gene unclear. Germline assignment: CDR1 SGHNT and CDR2 YENEEA. The CDR3 is made up of 14 amino acids. Trimming left V 3 bases short and J 1 base short, with 10 bases between. Here the CDR3 DNA reads TGTGCCAGCAGCTTTCGCGGTGGGTCCTACGAGCAGTACTTC. Translating gives CASSFRGGSYEQYF. Variable domain in full (rest from reference TRBV11-3 and TRBJ2-7): EAGVVQSPRYKIIEKKQPVAFWCNPISGHNTLYWYLQNLGQGPELLIRYENEEAVDDSQLPKDRFSAERLKGVDSTLKIQPAELGDSAVYLCASSFRGGSYEQYFGPGTRLTVT.

The sample holds one count of this clone. The V and J genes are TRBV27 and TRBJ2-4, with TRBD2 matching over 13 bases. The CDR3 consists of 18 residues. V shed 5 bases, J shed 0 bases, and the junction held 7 bases outside the gene matches. Germline V lookup: CDR1 MNHEY, CDR2 SMNVEV (reference sequence). CDR3 DNA sequence: TGTGCCAGCAGTCAAAGCGGGACTAGCGGGATAGCCAAAAACATTCAGTACTTC. Translation gives CASSQSGTSGIAKNIQYF.

The chain recombines TRBV19 with TRBJ2-2, with a weak D call TRBD1 (5 bases). This CDR3 is built from 16 residues. Germline lookup yields CDR1 LNHDA and CDR2 SQIVND (reference sequence). V dropped 6 bases and J dropped 4 bases, with 18 bases sitting between them. CDR3 sequence: CASRERPQGSTGELFF. The CDR3 coding sequence is TGTGCCAGTAGGGAACGTCCGCAGGGAAGCACCGGGGAGCTGTTTTTT.

This chain uses TRBV5-6 with TRBJ2-5; TRBD1 matches at 10 bases. Unmatched junction bases numbered 11, after V lost 6 bases and J lost 3 bases. This CDR3 region has 16 residues. Germline V gene sequence: CDR1 SGHDT, CDR2 YYEEEE. In DNA, the CDR3 is TGTGCCAGCACCGCCCCCGGGACAGGGGTAGAAGAGACCCAGTACTTC. Protein product: CASTAPGTGVEETQYF.

The CDR3 here is CASSYQGSSYEQYF. In DNA, the CDR3 is TGTGCCAGCAGTTACCAGGGTAGCTCCTACGAGCAGTACTTC. The chain joins TRBV28 to TRBJ2-7; tentatively, D is TRBD1 (5 bases). V lost 4 bases and J 0 bases, leaving 10 bases between the germline ends. The CDR3 length is 14 residues. Germline V gene lookup returns CDR1 MDHEN and CDR2 SYDVKM.

V gene TRBV2 combines with J gene TRBJ2-7, with a weak D call TRBD2 (5 bases). Trimming stripped 1 base from V and 2 bases from J, with 12 bases between. CDR1 and CDR2 from the germline V gene are SNHLY and FYNNEI. The CDR3 loop spans 15 amino acids. CDR3 DNA: TGTGCCAGCAGTGAAGGTAGCGAGATTACCTACGAGCAGTACTTC. It codes for CASSEGSEITYEQYF.

The chain carries TRBV5-1 and TRBJ2-5; D gene unclear. The germline V and J ends were trimmed by 2 bases and 4 bases, with 3 bases remaining between them. Germline V gene data show CDR1 as SGHRS and CDR2 as YFSETQ. The CDR3 covers 11 residues. CDR3 residues: CASSFAETQYF. CDR3 DNA sequence: TGCGCCAGCAGCTTTGCAGAGACCCAGTACTTC.

The chain employs TRBV11-3 and TRBJ2-2, with 8 bases that match TRBD1. Germline CDR1 is SGHNT and CDR2 is YENEEA. There are 14 residues in the CDR3. The junction had 3 bases not matched to a gene; V was cut back by 4 bases and J by 5 bases. In DNA form, the CDR3 reads TGTGCCAGCAGCTCGGACAGGGTTACCGGGGAGCTGTTTTTT. It yields the protein CASSSDRVTGELFF. Full variable domain (remainder filled in from reference TRBV11-3 and TRBJ2-2): EAGVVQSPRYKIIEKKQPVAFWCNPISGHNTLYWYLQNLGQGPELLIRYENEEAVDDSQLPKDRFSAERLKGVDSTLKIQPAELGDSAVYLCASSSDRVTGELFFGEGSRLTVL.